One and the same sample provided the 12 T cell receptor beta chains below, sequenced in a study of OX40 agonist ivuxolimab in advanced cancers. Clones were sequenced by immunoSEQ multiplex PCR, and TCRdb holds only the in-frame ones, with some missing. The data contain about 50,000 clones, about 84% of them seen just once; the ten biggest clones take up 3% to 4.5%. This specimen consisted of CD4+ or CD8+ T cells sorted from blood, obtained in a trial of the OX40 agonist ivuxolimab. The source is an adult with an advanced solid tumor such as melanoma, head and neck, liver or kidney cancer.

This chain joins TRBV6-1 and TRBJ2-1; TRBD1 matches 10 bases. V shed 5 bases, J shed 6 bases, and the junction held 7 bases outside the gene matches. The CDR3 has 15 residues. Germline-derived CDR1 and CDR2 are MNHNS and SASEGT. The CDR3 sequence is CASSSTGQGGNEQFF. The CDR3 coding sequence is TGTGCCAGCAGTTCCACCGGACAGGGGGGCAATGAGCAGTTCTTC.

V is TRBV7-2 and J is TRBJ2-7, with 9 bases aligning to TRBD2. The CDR3 is 14 amino acids. V shed 8 bases, J shed 3 bases, and the junction held 8 bases outside the gene matches. CDR1 SGHTA and CDR2 FQGNSA come from the germline V gene. The CDR3 DNA sequence: TGTGCCAGCTCCCAGGGGCGGGGGGGCTACGAGCAGTACTTC. Translating gives CASSQGRGGYEQYF.

V usage is TRBV9 and J usage is TRBJ2-1; D call uncertain. Germline-derived CDR1 and CDR2 are SGDLS and YYNGEE. V was pared by 3 bases and J by 6 bases, with 4 bases between. The CDR3 loop spans 11 amino acids. CDR3: CASSASNEQFF. The DNA for the CDR3 is TGTGCCAGCAGCGCCTCCAATGAGCAGTTCTTC.

This chain links TRBV27 with TRBJ1-4, with 7 bases that match TRBD1. V was clipped by 5 bases and J by 7 bases; unmatched bases: 4. This CDR3 is 13 amino acids long. The germline V gene encodes CDR1 MNHEY and CDR2 SMNVEV (reference sequence). The CDR3 loop reads CASSRQGGEKLFF. DNA of the CDR3: TGTGCCAGCAGTAGACAGGGCGGTGAAAAACTGTTTTTT.

A remark on this clone: At the DNA level, this CDR3 is encoded by other sequences in the same sample as well. This chain joins TRBV7-9 and TRBJ1-1, with 8 bases matching TRBD1. The CDR3 length is 13 residues. CDR1 is SEHNR and CDR2 is FQNEAQ in the germline V gene (reference sequence). Trimming at V came to 3 bases and at J to 4 bases, leaving 1 base not matched to a gene. Here the CDR3 reads CASSLTGVTEAFF. The CDR3 nucleotides are TGTGCCAGCAGCTTGACAGGGGTCACTGAAGCTTTCTTT.

DNA of the CDR3: TGCGCCAGCTCTCTGACAGGGGGATATGAAAAACTGTTTTTT. Its translation: CASSLTGGYEKLFF. The chain uses TRBV4-1 and TRBJ1-4; TRBD1 matches at 9 bases. The CDR3 spans 14 residues. Germline loops: CDR1 MGHRA, CDR2 YSYEKL. V trimming: 8 bases; J trimming: 6 bases; junction bases outside the gene matches: 7.

This chain links TRBV5-4 with TRBJ2-7; 7 nucleotides agree with TRBD2. The CDR3 totals 16 residues. CDR1 is SGHNT, CDR2 YYREEE, per germline (reference sequence). V trimming: 0 bases; J trimming: 3 bases; junction bases outside the gene matches: 9. CDR3 region: CASSLGGGTGLYEQYF. The CDR3 region has the DNA TGTGCCAGCAGCTTGGGGGGAGGGACCGGCCTCTACGAGCAGTACTTC.

The J gene is TRBJ2-5, the V gene TRBV11-2, with 10 bases that match TRBD2. With 1 base clipped from V and 1 base from J, the junction kept 6 bases outside the gene matches. Germline values: CDR1 SGHAT, CDR2 FQNNGV. This CDR3 is 17 amino acids long. Here the CDR3 reads CASSLGRGLASQETQYF. The CDR3 bases are TGTGCCAGCAGCTTAGGAAGGGGACTAGCGAGCCAAGAGACCCAGTACTTC.

On this clone itself: At one end, the junction sequence differs from germline, possibly due to a read error. The gene calls are TRBV30 and TRBJ1-4; the D gene is possibly TRBD1 (5 bases). The CDR3 contains 15 residues. The germline V gene encodes CDR1 GTSNPN and CDR2 SVGIG (reference sequence). CDR3: CAWGVLGQGNEKLFF. The CDR3, as DNA: TGTGCCTGGGGTGTGCTCGGCCAGGGTAATGAAAAACTGTTTTTT.

The chain has TRBV5-4 and TRBJ2-7; TRBD2 agrees at 7 bases. The CDR3 is 13 residues long. J gave up 5 bases and V 4 bases, and 6 bases lay outside the gene matches. CDR1 SGHNT and CDR2 YYREEE come from the germline V gene (reference sequence). Here the CDR3 reads CASSRGRGHEQYF. The CDR3 DNA is TGTGCCAGCAGCCGGGGGAGGGGCCACGAGCAGTACTTC.

The chain joins TRBV11-2 to TRBJ2-5, with 8 bases matching TRBD2. CDR1 is SGHAT, CDR2 FQNNGV, per germline. Unmatched junction bases numbered 1, after V lost 1 base and J lost 0 bases. This CDR3 comprises 15 residues. DNA of the CDR3: TGTGCCAGCAGCTTAGGCGGGGGGAACCAAGAGACCCAGTACTTC. Residues: CASSLGGGNQETQYF.

V and J are TRBV19 and TRBJ2-5; TRBD1 matches at 9 bases. V lost 5 bases to trimming and J lost 5 bases; unmatched junction nucleotides: 6. The CDR3 runs 14 residues. Germline V gene lookup returns CDR1 LNHDA and CDR2 SQIVND (reference sequence). The DNA for the CDR3 is TGTGCCAGTAGTTCGGGACAGGGCCCGGAGACCCAGTACTTC. Its protein is CASSSGQGPETQYF.